This record concerns one T cell receptor (beta chain) sequence. The sample originates from a study of shared clonotypes between healthy human individuals. Assay: immunoSEQ multiplex PCR; the TCRdb copy retains only in-frame clones and omits some. The data hold about 470,000 clones, with roughly three quarters observed a single time. The CDR3 length is 17 residues. The sequence derives from a woman in her thirties or forties in good health. Some clones in this sample may be carry-over from other donors' samples. Source material: PBMCs. The chain joins TRBV21-1 to TRBJ1-4. TRBV21-1 is reported as a pseudogene. CDR3 amino acids: CASSKPSTGAVIEKLFF. The CDR3, as DNA: TGTGCCAGCAGCAAACCCTCTACGGGGGCGGTTATTGAAAAACTGTTTTTT.